The 27 T cell receptor beta chains below were found in one sample sequenced in a study of beta chain features in type 1 diabetes. Study-wide findings and caveats: The study found moderately but significantly shorter TCRB CDR3s in all four CD4+ subsets of Type 1 diabetes patients.

No antigen is known for these receptors. Expressed TCRB transcripts got sequenced, as all isolated RNA was reverse transcribed. Clones were sequenced by immunoSEQ multiplex PCR, and TCRdb holds only the in-frame ones, with some missing. The sample has 600,000 or so clones; roughly 12% are singletons. Sequencing input: naive CD4+ T cells from blood. The receptors here all came from a young man with type 1 diabetes.

The chain combines TRBV7-9 with TRBJ1-1; D remains unclear. V lost 5 bases, J lost 9 bases, and 13 bases lay in between. Per the germline V gene, CDR1 is SEHNR and CDR2 is FQNEAQ (reference sequence). The CDR3 loop spans 12 amino acids. The CDR3 region has the DNA TGTGCCAGCAGCAACCGGGAGGAAAAAGCTTTCTTT. Translating gives CASSNREEKAFF.

The chain is built from TRBV5-1 and TRBJ2-1, with D perhaps matching TRBD2 (5 bases). V lost 6 bases and J lost 9, with 16 bases in between. The CDR3 totals 13 residues. Germline CDR1 and CDR2: SGHRS and YFSETQ. This CDR3 reads CASTPTLRGEQFF. In nucleotides, the CDR3 is TGCGCCAGCACCCCGACTCTCCGGGGTGAGCAGTTCTTC.

The chain combines TRBV4-1 with TRBJ2-1, with D perhaps matching TRBD2 (6 bases). Between the trimmed V and J ends, which lost 2 bases and 10 bases, there was a span of 15 bases. This CDR3 comprises 14 residues. Per germline, CDR1 MGHRA and CDR2 YSYEKL. CDR3 amino acids: CASSQTSPYSEQFF. As DNA, the CDR3 is TGCGCCAGCAGCCAAACTAGCCCATACTCCGAGCAGTTCTTC.

This rearrangement joins TRBV5-6 to TRBJ1-4; tentatively, D is TRBD1 (5 bases). From germline, CDR1 is SGHDT and CDR2 YYEEEE. V was trimmed by 5 bases and J by 8 bases, leaving 16 bases between them. The CDR3 sequence is 14 residues long. In DNA form, the CDR3 reads TGTGCCAGCAGTACAGGAGCGTCCCTCGAAAAACTGTTTTTT. It is translated as CASSTGASLEKLFF.

V gene TRBV2 combines with J gene TRBJ1-2; 8 bases are shared with TRBD1. J was trimmed by 3 bases and V by 6 bases; bases with no gene match: 6. Germline CDR1 and CDR2: SNHLY and FYNNEI. The length of the CDR3 is 14 residues. CDR3 nucleotides: TGTGCCAGCAGGACAGGGGTGAAAGACTATGGCTACACCTTC. Its protein product is CASRTGVKDYGYTF. Looking up the rest from reference TRBV2 and TRBJ1-2 gives the full variable domain: EPEVTQTPSHQVTQMGQEVILRCVPISNHLYFYWYRQILGQKVEFLVSFYNNEISEKSEIFDDQFSVERPDGSNFTLKIRSTKLEDSAMYFCASRTGVKDYGYTFGSGTRLTVV.

There are a few counts of this clone. V is TRBV5-6 and J is TRBJ2-3, with TRBD1 as a possible D gene (6 bases). Between the trimmed V and J ends, which lost 4 bases and 0 bases, there was a span of 15 bases. The V gene's germline CDR1 is SGHDT and CDR2 YYEEEE. The CDR3 has 16 residues. The CDR3 here is CASSPYAGESTDTQYF. CDR3 nucleotides: TGTGCCAGCAGCCCGTACGCAGGGGAAAGCACAGATACGCAGTATTTT.

There are a few counts of this clone. The chain has TRBV10-3 and TRBJ1-6; 7 bases are a match to TRBD1. The CDR3 is 14 residues long. V trimming: 10 bases; J trimming: 8 bases; junction bases outside the gene matches: 11. Germline loops: CDR1 ENHRY, CDR2 SYGVKD. This chain's CDR3 is CATTQQGSDSPLHF. The DNA of the CDR3 is TGTGCCACAACACAACAGGGGAGCGATTCACCCCTCCACTTT.

This clone was seen more than once but under ten times. This chain uses TRBV4-2 with TRBJ1-2, with 7 bases identical to TRBD1. This CDR3 comprises 14 residues. The junction had 7 bases not matched to a gene; V was cut back by 4 bases and J by 5 bases. CDR1 is LGHNA and CDR2 is YNFKEQ in the germline V gene. The CDR3 coding sequence is TGTGCCAGCAGCCCCTGGACAGGAGAATATGGCTACACCTTC. It specifies CASSPWTGEYGYTF.

This clone came up a few times. The chain uses TRBV25-1 and TRBJ1-5; TRBD1 might be the D (5 bases). Germline V gene lookup returns CDR1 MGHDK and CDR2 SYGVNS. V shed 5 bases and J shed 0 bases, with 14 bases lying between them. The CDR3 contains 16 residues. The DNA for the CDR3 is TGTGCCAGCAGTCCCAATACAGGTTATAGCAATCAGCCCCAGCATTTT. Protein product: CASSPNTGYSNQPQHF.

This clone was detected only a few times. The DNA for the CDR3 is TGTGCCAGCAGTCTTCCCGGCAGACTTTACAATGAGCAGTTCTTC. Its protein product is CASSLPGRLYNEQFF. The chain couples TRBV28 to TRBJ2-1; D remains unclear. Germline CDR1 MDHEN, CDR2 SYDVKM. V lost 5 bases, J lost 4 bases, and 15 bases lay in between. CDR3 length equals 15 residues.

The rearrangement joins TRBV19 to TRBJ1-5; 7 bases are shared with TRBD1. This CDR3 spans 16 amino acids. Unmatched junction bases numbered 10, after V lost 6 bases and J lost 2 bases. Germline-derived CDR1 and CDR2 are LNHDA and SQIVND (reference sequence). CDR3 region: CASSKNRGTGNQPQHF. The CDR3 DNA is TGTGCCAGTAGCAAAAACAGGGGAACGGGCAATCAGCCCCAGCATTTT.

The genes are TRBV18 and TRBJ1-5; a possible D gene is TRBD1 (6 bases). This CDR3 is 13 amino acids long. The V and J ends lost 4 bases and 5 bases respectively, with 9 bases between them. From germline, CDR1 is KGHSH and CDR2 LQKENI. CDR3 nucleotides: TGTGCCAGCTCACGACAGGATGATCAGCCCCAGCATTTT. Encoded protein: CASSRQDDQPQHF.

This clone turned up a few times. The V call is TRBV4-3, the J call TRBJ1-2; no reliable D call. The CDR3 consists of 15 residues. V was trimmed by 2 bases and J by 5 bases, leaving 15 bases between them. Per the germline V gene, CDR1 is LGHNA and CDR2 is YSLEER. CDR3 in amino acids: CASSQTYGREYGYTF. The CDR3 DNA is TGCGCCAGCAGCCAAACATACGGGAGGGAGTATGGCTACACCTTC.

This clone was detected a few times. The chain employs TRBV18 and TRBJ1-2, with D tentatively TRBD1 (6 bases). Per the germline V gene, CDR1 is KGHSH and CDR2 is LQKENI. CDR3 length: 15 amino acids. V was trimmed by 0 bases and J by 3 bases, leaving 11 bases between them. In nucleotides, the CDR3 is TGTGCCAGCTCACCACCGGACAGACCTCACTATGGCTACACCTTC. This sequence encodes CASSPPDRPHYGYTF.

J is TRBJ2-6 and V is TRBV18; D remains unclear. The germline V and J ends were trimmed by 1 base and 0 bases, with 10 bases remaining between them. This CDR3 region has 17 residues. Germline loops: CDR1 KGHSH, CDR2 LQKENI. This chain's CDR3 is CASSPRADSSGANVLTF. CDR3 nucleotide sequence: TGTGCCAGCTCACCACGGGCGGATAGCTCTGGGGCCAACGTCCTGACTTTC.

V gene TRBV4-3 combines with J gene TRBJ1-1, with D uncertain. Trimming left V 3 bases short and J 0 bases short, with 11 bases between. CDR1 is LGHNA, CDR2 YSLEER, per germline. CDR3 length: 15 amino acids. DNA of the CDR3: TGCGCCAGCAGCCAGGAGGGCCCCATGAACACTGAAGCTTTCTTT. It codes for CASSQEGPMNTEAFF.

The genes are TRBV6-5 and TRBJ2-1; no clear D gene. The CDR3 covers 15 residues. V lost 6 bases and J 3 bases, leaving 15 bases between the germline ends. CDR1 and CDR2 from the germline V gene are MNHEY and SVGAGI. For the CDR3, the DNA is TGTGCCAGCAGATTGGCCCTAAGCCTCTACAATGAGCAGTTCTTC. Protein product: CASRLALSLYNEQFF.

This chain links TRBV7-2 with TRBJ2-7; no firm D call. The CDR3 loop spans 15 amino acids. Trimming left V 5 bases short and J 1 base short, with 15 bases between. Germline lookup yields CDR1 SGHTA and CDR2 FQGNSA. CDR3 in amino acids: CASSPRSAFSYEQYF. Here the CDR3 DNA reads TGTGCCAGCAGCCCACGGTCAGCCTTTTCCTACGAGCAGTACTTC.

This clone appeared a few times. The chain employs TRBV7-3 and TRBJ2-5; D gene unclear. This CDR3 region has 14 residues. Germline V gives CDR1 SGHTA, CDR2 FQGTGA. Trimming shortened V by 0 bases and J by 5 bases, and 10 bases separated the two germline ends. Here the CDR3 DNA reads TGTGCCAGCAGCTTAACCTTAAACTCGGAGACCCAGTACTTC. It codes for CASSLTLNSETQYF. The variable domain in full, completed from reference TRBV7-3 and TRBJ2-5, reads GAGVSQTPSNKVTEKGKYVELRCDPISGHTALYWYRQSLGQGPEFLIYFQGTGAADDSGLPNDRFFAVRPEGSVSTLKIQRTERGDSAVYLCASSLTLNSETQYFGPGTRLLVL.

This clone was counted a few times. The chain has TRBV29-1 and TRBJ2-3; D might be TRBD2 (5 bases). Germline CDR1 and CDR2: SQVTM and ANQGSEA. The CDR3 sequence is 13 residues long. The V gene lost 3 bases and the J gene lost 2 bases, with 9 bases spanning the gap. Here the CDR3 DNA reads TGCAGCGTTGACGAGGGTCTCACAGATACGCAGTATTTT. Translation: CSVDEGLTDTQYF.

This sequence joins TRBV9 and TRBJ2-7; D call uncertain. Germline assignment: CDR1 SGDLS and CDR2 YYNGEE. The CDR3 loop spans 14 amino acids. The germline V and J ends were trimmed by 0 bases and 5 bases, with 12 bases remaining between them. As DNA, the CDR3 is TGTGCCAGCAGCGTAGAGGGTTTGAGCAACGAGCAGTACTTC. It translates to CASSVEGLSNEQYF.

This clone came up a few times. The chain carries TRBV25-1 and TRBJ1-4; unclear D gene. Germline V CDR1 and CDR2: MGHDK, SYGVNS. V lost 3 bases and J lost 7, with 21 bases in between. The length of the CDR3 is 17 residues. The CDR3 nucleotides read TGTGCCAGCAGTGACAGTTGGTTGAGGGAGACGGGTGAAAAACTGTTTTTT. Translated, it gives CASSDSWLRETGEKLFF.

This clone was seen a few times. The chain joins TRBV2 to TRBJ2-5, with D unclear. Germline CDR1 and CDR2: SNHLY and FYNNEI. The CDR3 covers 13 residues. The V end was cut by 3 bases, the J end by 1 base, with 6 bases between. The CDR3 DNA is TGTGCCAGCAGTGACCTCGTCCAAGAGACCCAGTACTTC. Its translation is CASSDLVQETQYF. The entire variable domain, with the rest obtained from reference TRBV2 and TRBJ2-5, is as follows: EPEVTQTPSHQVTQMGQEVILRCVPISNHLYFYWYRQILGQKVEFLVSFYNNEISEKSEIFDDQFSVERPDGSNFTLKIRSTKLEDSAMYFCASSDLVQETQYFGPGTRLLVL.

This clone was seen a handful of times. The chain has TRBV11-3 and TRBJ2-6; no definite D call. The germline gives CDR1 SGHNT, CDR2 YENEEA. Trimming stripped 5 bases from V and 4 bases from J, with 9 bases between. The CDR3 consists of 14 residues. This CDR3 reads CASSQESGANVLTF. The DNA of the CDR3 is TGTGCCAGCAGCCAGGAGTCCGGGGCCAACGTCCTGACTTTC.

This clone was counted between two and nine times. The chain recombines TRBV2 with TRBJ1-5; no reliable D call. The V gene's germline CDR1 is SNHLY and CDR2 FYNNEI. Trimming took 2 bases from V and 3 from J, leaving 8 bases between them. CDR3 length: 14 amino acids. The CDR3 region is CASSESAVNQPQHF. DNA for the CDR3: TGTGCCAGCAGTGAATCGGCGGTCAATCAGCCCCAGCATTTT. The whole variable domain, remainder taken from reference TRBV2 and TRBJ1-5, is EPEVTQTPSHQVTQMGQEVILRCVPISNHLYFYWYRQILGQKVEFLVSFYNNEISEKSEIFDDQFSVERPDGSNFTLKIRSTKLEDSAMYFCASSESAVNQPQHFGDGTRLSIL.

This clone was seen a few times. Other DNA variants within this sample encode the same CDR3. The chain combines TRBV7-2 with TRBJ1-3; no reliable D call. Trimming removed 0 bases from V and 4 bases from J, with 7 bases in between. Germline CDR1 and CDR2: SGHTA and FQGNSA. This CDR3 is 14 amino acids long. The CDR3 here is CASSLALSGNTIYF. The DNA for the CDR3 is TGTGCCAGCAGCTTAGCGCTTTCCGGAAACACCATATATTTT.

This clone has more than one count but fewer than ten. CDR3 nucleotide sequence: TGCGCCAGCAGCCAAGATGGGATGAATTCACCCCTCCACTTT. This translates into CASSQDGMNSPLHF. The chain joins TRBV4-3 to TRBJ1-6; D uncertain. CDR1 LGHNA and CDR2 YSLEER come from the germline V gene. This CDR3 contains 14 residues. Between the trimmed V and J ends, which lost 0 bases and 7 bases, there was a span of 7 bases.